These T cell receptor beta chains were read from a single sample in a study of T cells in Graves' hyperthyroidism and ophthalmopathy. Each CDR3 protein gets one entry after TCRdb re-called the multiplex PCR reads with MiXCR. This sample has roughly 170,000 distinct CDR3 sequences; about a sixth occur once, and the top ten carry approximately 28%. The sample was blood. Receptors were obtained from a woman aged 50 to 65 with Graves' hyperthyroidism. The CDR3 runs from the conserved cysteine through the conserved F or W. The D gene is left open where the match is weak. Size values are once, few and many counts, or a class for expanded clones, and some rows have none.

v_gene: TRBV6-5
abundance: many
j_gene: TRBJ1-2
d_gene: .
CDR3aa: CASSYSPVSYGYTF
CDR3nt: TGTGCCAGCAGCTACTCCCCGGTTTCCTATGGCTACACCTTC

v_gene: TRBV28
abundance: many
j_gene: TRBJ2-3
d_gene: TRBD2
CDR3aa: CASSYSGGAFLADTQYF
CDR3nt: TGTGCCAGCAGTTACAGCGGGGGGGCCTTTCTGGCAGATACGCAGTATTTT

v_gene: TRBV5-1
abundance: many
j_gene: TRBJ2-1
d_gene: TRBD2
CDR3aa: CASSLGLAGLFNEQFF
CDR3nt: TGCGCCAGCAGCTTAGGGCTAGCGGGACTATTCAATGAGCAGTTCTTC

v_gene: TRBV7-9
abundance: many
j_gene: TRBJ2-7
d_gene: .
CDR3aa: CASSLRPGVEQYF
CDR3nt: TGTGCCAGCAGCTTAAGGCCGGGGGTCGAGCAGTACTTC

v_gene: TRBV20-1
abundance: many
j_gene: TRBJ2-7
d_gene: .
CDR3aa: CSARQASSYEQYF
CDR3nt: TGCAGTGCTAGACAGGCGAGCTCCTACGAGCAGTACTTC

v_gene: TRBV4-1
abundance: few
j_gene: TRBJ2-7
d_gene: .
CDR3aa: CASSQINRVREQYF
CDR3nt: TGCGCCAGCAGCCAAATAAATAGGGTCCGCGAGCAGTACTTC

v_gene: TRBV27
abundance: many
j_gene: TRBJ2-1
d_gene: .
CDR3aa: CASSHPEGYNEQFF
CDR3nt: TGTGCCAGCAGTCATCCGGAGGGTTACAATGAGCAGTTCTTC

v_gene: TRBV6-2/TRBV6-3
abundance: .
j_gene: TRBJ2-1
d_gene: .
CDR3aa: CASRRGPDPNEQFF
CDR3nt: TGTGCCAGCAGGCGGGGGCCCGACCCGAATGAGCAGTTCTTC

v_gene: TRBV2
abundance: few
j_gene: TRBJ1-2
d_gene: TRBD1
CDR3aa: CARIEGQSNYGYTF
CDR3nt: TGTGCCCGCATCGAGGGACAGTCTAACTATGGCTACACCTTC

v_gene: TRBV12-3/TRBV12-4
abundance: many
j_gene: TRBJ1-5
d_gene: .
CDR3aa: CASSFGAGRRQPQHF
CDR3nt: TGTGCCAGCAGTTTCGGGGCGGGCCGCAGGCAGCCCCAGCATTTT

v_gene: TRBV5-1
abundance: .
j_gene: TRBJ2-1
d_gene: .
CDR3aa: CASSSASRNEQFF
CDR3nt: TGCGCCAGCAGCTCAGCTAGCCGCAATGAGCAGTTCTTC

v_gene: TRBV2
abundance: many
j_gene: TRBJ1-2
d_gene: .
CDR3aa: CASTGGNRVYGYTF
CDR3nt: TGTGCCAGCACCGGAGGGAACAGGGTATATGGCTACACCTTC

v_gene: TRBV13
abundance: once
j_gene: TRBJ2-1
d_gene: TRBD1
CDR3aa: CASSSRDRGPHEQFF
CDR3nt: TGTGCCAGCAGCTCCCGGGACAGGGGTCCACATGAGCAGTTCTTC

v_gene: TRBV2
abundance: many
j_gene: TRBJ1-2
d_gene: TRBD1
CDR3aa: CASSEQGDYGYTF
CDR3nt: TGTGCCAGCAGTGAACAGGGGGACTATGGCTACACCTTC

v_gene: TRBV4-3
abundance: .
j_gene: TRBJ2-1
d_gene: .
CDR3aa: CASSQDAGLWGEQFF
CDR3nt: TGCGCCAGCAGCCAAGATGCGGGCCTCTGGGGTGAGCAGTTCTTC

v_gene: TRBV7-8
abundance: many
j_gene: TRBJ1-6
d_gene: .
CDR3aa: CASSYGGDGNSPLHF
CDR3nt: TGTGCCAGCAGCTACGGGGGGGATGGTAATTCACCCCTCCACTTT

v_gene: TRBV13
abundance: many
j_gene: TRBJ2-1
d_gene: TRBD1
CDR3aa: CASSSPTGQSYNEQFF
CDR3nt: TGTGCCAGCAGCTCACCGACAGGGCAATCCTACAATGAGCAGTTCTTC

v_gene: TRBV7-2
abundance: many
j_gene: TRBJ2-4
d_gene: .
CDR3aa: CASSLGGGGIQYF
CDR3nt: TGTGCCAGCAGTCTCGGAGGGGGGGGCATTCAGTACTTC

v_gene: TRBV20-1
abundance: many
j_gene: TRBJ1-5
d_gene: .
CDR3aa: CSAQRDISNQPQHF
CDR3nt: TGCAGTGCACAAAGGGACATTTCTAATCAGCCCCAGCATTTT

v_gene: TRBV28
abundance: many
j_gene: TRBJ1-5
d_gene: .
CDR3aa: CASSFGIGGRTNQPQHF
CDR3nt: TGTGCCAGCAGTTTCGGTATAGGGGGTCGAACCAATCAGCCCCAGCATTTT

v_gene: TRBV12-5
abundance: many
j_gene: TRBJ2-7
d_gene: TRBD1
CDR3aa: CASGFGQAPYEQYF
CDR3nt: TGTGCTAGTGGCTTTGGACAGGCCCCCTACGAGCAGTACTTC

v_gene: TRBV5-1
abundance: many
j_gene: TRBJ1-5
d_gene: .
CDR3aa: CASSWSNEPNQPQHF
CDR3nt: TGCGCCAGCAGCTGGTCGAACGAACCCAATCAGCCCCAGCATTTT

v_gene: TRBV27
abundance: .
j_gene: TRBJ1-2
d_gene: .
CDR3aa: CASSSYLGVGVPKGYTF
CDR3nt: TGTGCCAGCAGTTCGTACTTGGGGGTGGGGGTACCTAAAGGCTACACCTTC

v_gene: TRBV20-1
abundance: many
j_gene: TRBJ2-3
d_gene: TRBD2
CDR3aa: CSAREPSGGQYF
CDR3nt: TGCAGTGCTAGAGAGCCTAGCGGGGGGCAGTATTTT

v_gene: TRBV27
abundance: many
j_gene: TRBJ1-1
d_gene: .
CDR3aa: CASSLKGYTEAFF
CDR3nt: TGTGCCAGCAGTTTAAAGGGGTACACTGAAGCTTTCTTT

v_gene: TRBV27
abundance: many
j_gene: TRBJ2-3
d_gene: TRBD1
CDR3aa: CASSTDRGQWTDTQYF
CDR3nt: TGTGCCAGCAGTACCGACAGGGGGCAATGGACAGATACGCAGTATTTT

v_gene: TRBV4-1
abundance: few
j_gene: TRBJ1-2
d_gene: .
CDR3aa: CASSHDGLPRYGYTF
CDR3nt: TGCGCCAGCAGCCACGACGGCTTACCGAGGTATGGCTACACCTTC

v_gene: TRBV5-1
abundance: many
j_gene: TRBJ1-2
d_gene: .
CDR3aa: CASSPGERDGYTF
CDR3nt: TGCGCCAGCAGCCCAGGGGAGCGGGATGGCTACACCTTC

v_gene: TRBV6-1
abundance: many
j_gene: TRBJ1-6
d_gene: TRBD1
CDR3aa: CASNLGRTGGNSPLHF
CDR3nt: TGTGCCAGCAACCTAGGCCGGACAGGGGGAAATTCACCCCTCCACTTT

v_gene: TRBV28
abundance: many
j_gene: TRBJ2-7
d_gene: .
CDR3aa: CASGSEFNPYERYF
CDR3nt: TGTGCCAGCGGCTCAGAATTTAACCCCTACGAGCGGTACTTC

v_gene: TRBV3-1
abundance: many
j_gene: TRBJ1-2
d_gene: TRBD1
CDR3aa: CASSPWTGRNYGYTF
CDR3nt: TGTGCCAGCAGCCCCTGGACAGGGAGAAACTATGGCTACACCTTC

v_gene: TRBV19
abundance: many
j_gene: TRBJ2-2
d_gene: TRBD2
CDR3aa: CASHNKLAGEGTGELFF
CDR3nt: TGTGCCAGTCACAACAAACTAGCGGGCGAGGGGACCGGGGAGCTGTTTTTT

v_gene: TRBV5-1
abundance: few
j_gene: TRBJ2-4
d_gene: .
CDR3aa: CASSAGLNSGNIQYF
CDR3nt: TGCGCCAGCAGCGCGGGGCTCAACTCCGGAAACATTCAGTACTTC

v_gene: TRBV7-2
abundance: many
j_gene: TRBJ2-1
d_gene: TRBD2
CDR3aa: CASSLVTSDEQFF
CDR3nt: TGTGCCAGCAGCTTGGTGACTAGCGATGAGCAGTTCTTC

v_gene: TRBV10-3
abundance: many
j_gene: TRBJ1-1
d_gene: .
CDR3aa: CAISSGTYEAFF
CDR3nt: TGTGCCATCAGTTCCGGGACTTATGAAGCTTTCTTT

v_gene: TRBV12-3/TRBV12-4
abundance: many
j_gene: TRBJ2-1
d_gene: TRBD2
CDR3aa: CASSLSGGAGEQFF
CDR3nt: TGTGCCAGCAGTCTTAGCGGGGGGGCGGGGGAGCAGTTCTTC

v_gene: TRBV18
abundance: many
j_gene: TRBJ2-1
d_gene: .
CDR3aa: CASSPPRGRSYNEQFF
CDR3nt: TGTGCCAGCTCACCACCCAGGGGACGGTCCTACAATGAGCAGTTCTTC

v_gene: TRBV7-8
abundance: many
j_gene: TRBJ1-1
d_gene: TRBD1
CDR3aa: CASSRQGDGLYTEAFF
CDR3nt: TGTGCCAGCAGCCGTCAGGGGGACGGGTTGTACACTGAAGCTTTCTTT

v_gene: TRBV5-1
abundance: many
j_gene: TRBJ2-1
d_gene: TRBD1
CDR3aa: CASSLEQGARSSEQFF
CDR3nt: TGCGCCAGCAGCTTGGAACAGGGGGCGCGATCAAGTGAGCAGTTCTTC

v_gene: TRBV28
abundance: many
j_gene: TRBJ2-7
d_gene: .
CDR3aa: CASSLRGREQYF
CDR3nt: TGTGCCAGCAGTCTCCGCGGTCGCGAGCAGTACTTC

v_gene: TRBV7-3
abundance: .
j_gene: TRBJ2-1
d_gene: TRBD2
CDR3aa: CASSLTSGRGGGNEQFF
CDR3nt: TGTGCCAGCAGCTTAACGTCGGGACGGGGGGGCGGGAATGAGCAGTTCTTC

v_gene: TRBV18
abundance: many
j_gene: TRBJ1-1
d_gene: .
CDR3aa: CASSRVEGTAEAFF
CDR3nt: TGTGCCAGCTCACGAGTAGAGGGTACGGCAGAAGCTTTCTTT

v_gene: TRBV6-4
abundance: .
j_gene: TRBJ2-1
d_gene: .
CDR3aa: CASKLGSDYNEQFF
CDR3nt: TGTGCCAGCAAGTTGGGCAGCGACTACAATGAGCAGTTCTTC

v_gene: TRBV2
abundance: many
j_gene: TRBJ2-2
d_gene: .
CDR3aa: CASSYQGTGELFF
CDR3nt: TGTGCCAGCAGTTACCAGGGTACCGGGGAGCTGTTTTTT

v_gene: TRBV6-1
abundance: many
j_gene: TRBJ1-6
d_gene: .
CDR3aa: CASTLQGSSYNSPLHF
CDR3nt: TGTGCCAGCACCCTTCAGGGGAGCTCCTATAATTCACCCCTCCACTTT

v_gene: TRBV6-6
abundance: many
j_gene: TRBJ1-5
d_gene: .
CDR3aa: CASSYSGAWGQPQHF
CDR3nt: TGTGCCAGCAGTTACTCAGGGGCCTGGGGTCAGCCCCAGCATTTT

v_gene: TRBV6-2/TRBV6-3
abundance: many
j_gene: TRBJ1-1
d_gene: .
CDR3aa: CASSLWGITEAFF
CDR3nt: TGTGCCAGCAGTCTCTGGGGGATCACTGAAGCTTTCTTT

v_gene: TRBV5-1
abundance: many
j_gene: TRBJ1-1
d_gene: TRBD1
CDR3aa: CASSFRQGASTEAFF
CDR3nt: TGCGCCAGCAGCTTTCGACAGGGGGCGAGCACTGAAGCTTTCTTT

v_gene: TRBV12-3/TRBV12-4
abundance: many
j_gene: TRBJ1-1
d_gene: .
CDR3aa: CASSLAGGGGERNTEAFF
CDR3nt: TGTGCCAGCAGTTTAGCGGGTGGGGGGGGCGAGAGGAACACTGAAGCTTTCTTT

v_gene: TRBV2
abundance: many
j_gene: TRBJ1-4
d_gene: .
CDR3aa: CASSAGLRATNEKLFF
CDR3nt: TGTGCCAGCAGTGCGGGGTTACGGGCGACTAATGAAAAACTGTTTTTT

v_gene: TRBV6-2/TRBV6-3
abundance: many
j_gene: TRBJ2-7
d_gene: .
CDR3aa: CASTPRAVDEQYF
CDR3nt: TGTGCCAGCACACCCAGGGCTGTGGACGAGCAGTACTTC

v_gene: TRBV4-2
abundance: .
j_gene: TRBJ1-1
d_gene: .
CDR3aa: CASSHHQNTEAFF
CDR3nt: TGTGCCAGCAGCCACCACCAGAACACTGAAGCTTTCTTT

v_gene: TRBV11-2
abundance: .
j_gene: TRBJ2-1
d_gene: TRBD1
CDR3aa: CASSLKIQGAYNEQFF
CDR3nt: TGTGCCAGCAGCCTAAAAATCCAGGGGGCCTACAATGAGCAGTTCTTC

v_gene: TRBV7-9
abundance: .
j_gene: TRBJ1-1
d_gene: .
CDR3aa: CASSLKGLGTEAFF
CDR3nt: TGTGCCAGCAGCTTAAAGGGACTCGGCACGGAAGCTTTCTTT

v_gene: TRBV3-1
abundance: many
j_gene: TRBJ1-1
d_gene: .
CDR3aa: CASSLAGVAAFF
CDR3nt: TGTGCCAGCAGCCTGGCAGGGGTGGCAGCTTTCTTT